This paragraph covers one T cell receptor beta chain sequence. Profiled with immunoSEQ multiplex PCR; TCRdb holds only in-frame clones, not every one. The profile shows nearly 100,000 clones, roughly 90% of them singletons. The entry originates in a study of T cell responses to AZD1222 COVID-19 vaccine. The input for sequencing was peripheral blood, taken on day 0 of AZD1222 vaccination. This receptor was identified in an adult in good health.

The CDR3 is CASSGPGFYGYTF. DNA for the CDR3: TGTGCCAGCTCAGGCCCAGGGTTCTATGGCTACACCTTC. The genes are TRBV18 and TRBJ1-2; TRBD1 might be the D (5 bases). CDR1 KGHSH and CDR2 LQKENI come from the germline V gene. Trimming cost V 5 bases and J 4 bases, with 11 bases left between them. The CDR3 has 13 amino acids. Full variable domain (rest looked up from reference TRBV18 and TRBJ1-2): NAGVMQNPRHLVRRRGQEARLRCSPMKGHSHVYWYRQLPEEGLKFMVYLQKENIIDESGMPKERFSAEFPKEGPSILRIQQVVRGDSAAYFCASSGPGFYGYTFGSGTRLTVV.